Shown below are 17 T cell receptor beta chains from a single sample sequenced in a study of blood T cell repertoires in COVID-19. Only in-frame clones appear in the TCRdb table, and some are missing; sequencing was by immunoSEQ multiplex PCR. The table lists 400,000 or so clones, approximately 87% of them singletons, with roughly 1.9% in the top ten. The sample consisted of PBMCs or T cells enriched from blood (not recorded which). The receptors stem from a middle-aged man in a cohort exposed to, infected with or recovered from COVID-19 (not recorded which).

The V and J genes are TRBV20-1 and TRBJ2-1; TRBD2 might be the D (5 bases). The V end was cut by 6 bases, the J end by 6 bases, with 9 bases between. The CDR3 spans 11 residues. Germline CDR1 and CDR2: DFQATT and SNEGSKA (reference sequence). CDR3 residues: CSAPSFNEQFF. The CDR3 coding sequence is TGCAGTGCACCTAGCTTCAATGAGCAGTTCTTC.

The chain employs TRBV19 and TRBJ2-6, with unresolved D. Germline CDR1 and CDR2: LNHDA and SQIVND (reference sequence). CDR3 size: 15 residues. The CDR3 reads CAVRLGSSGANVLTF. The CDR3 DNA reads as TGTGCAGTACGGCTAGGAAGCTCTGGGGCCAACGTCCTGACTTTC.

The chain joins TRBV7-9 to TRBJ2-3; D ambiguous. CDR1 and CDR2 from the germline V gene are SEHNR and FQNEAQ (reference sequence). This CDR3 spans 12 amino acids. Trimming cost V 6 bases and J 2 bases, with 6 bases left between them. CDR3 sequence reads: CASSGFTDTQYF. CDR3 bases: TGTGCCAGCAGTGGCTTCACAGATACGCAGTATTTT.

The DNA for the CDR3 is TGCAGTGCTAGAGAGGCCACCCTGGCTTTCTTT. Residues: CSAREATLAFF. The chain joins TRBV20-1 to TRBJ1-1; D gene uncertain. V was trimmed by 0 bases and J by 11 bases, leaving 10 bases between them. Germline V gene lookup returns CDR1 DFQATT and CDR2 SNEGSKA (reference sequence). The CDR3 has 11 residues.

The genes are TRBV13 and TRBJ2-2, with D possibly matching TRBD2 (5 bases). The ends were cut back, 2 bases at V and 1 base at J, with 11 bases in the middle. Germline-derived CDR1 and CDR2 are PRHDT and FYEKMQ (reference sequence). The CDR3 spans 16 residues. The CDR3 DNA follows: TGTGCCAGCAGCTTACAAGCGGTATTGAACACCGGGGAGCTGTTTTTT. It encodes CASSLQAVLNTGELFF. The entire variable domain, with the rest obtained from reference TRBV13 and TRBJ2-2, is as follows: AAGVIQSPRHLIKEKRETATLKCYPIPRHDTVYWYQQGPGQDPQFLISFYEKMQSDKGSIPDRFSAQQFSDYHSELNMSSLELGDSALYFCASSLQAVLNTGELFFGEGSRLTVL.

The J gene is TRBJ2-1, the V gene TRBV10-1; perhaps TRBD2 as D (7 bases). The germline V and J ends were trimmed by 10 bases and 14 bases, with 18 bases remaining between them. This CDR3 has 11 residues. Germline V lookup: CDR1 WNHNN, CDR2 SYGVQD (reference sequence). CDR3 protein: CATNAGGREFF. The CDR3 DNA reads TGCGCCACCAACGCCGGGGGGCGGGAGTTCTTC.

The rearrangement uses TRBV28 and TRBJ2-7; 9 positions agree with TRBD1. Trimming removed 3 bases from V and 4 bases from J; junction bases left unmatched: 7. The CDR3 runs to 15 residues. Germline V gene lookup returns CDR1 MDHEN and CDR2 SYDVKM. The DNA of the CDR3 is TGTGCCAGCAGTTTTTCGGGACAGGGCCGATACGAGCAGTACTTC. Protein: CASSFSGQGRYEQYF.

This sequence joins TRBV2 and TRBJ2-1; 9 nucleotides line up with TRBD1. Germline CDR1 and CDR2: SNHLY and FYNNEI. The CDR3 sequence is 14 residues long. The trim removed 4 bases at V and 10 bases at J, leaving 8 bases unmatched. CDR3 protein: CASSAYRGLGEQFF. The CDR3, as DNA: TGTGCCAGCAGTGCGTACAGGGGGCTAGGAGAGCAGTTCTTC.

The V gene is TRBV6-5, the J gene TRBJ2-7, with D unclear. There are 11 residues in the CDR3. CDR1 is MNHEY, CDR2 SVGAGI, per germline. Trimming removed 5 bases at V and 5 bases at J, with 7 bases between. The DNA for the CDR3 is TGTGCCAGCAGTACTTATAACGAGCAGTACTTC. It specifies CASSTYNEQYF.

The chain employs TRBV9 and TRBJ1-6; D is perhaps TRBD1 (5 bases). CDR1 is SGDLS and CDR2 is YYNGEE in the germline V gene. Trimming stripped 3 bases from V and 7 bases from J, with 11 bases between. This CDR3 is 14 amino acids long. The CDR3: CASSEEGLNSPLHF. CDR3 coding DNA: TGTGCCAGCAGCGAGGAGGGGTTAAATTCACCCCTCCACTTT. Together with reference TRBV9 and TRBJ1-6, the CDR3 gives the full variable domain: DSGVTQTPKHLITATGQRVTLRCSPRSGDLSVYWYQQSLDQGLQFLIQYYNGEERAKGNILERFSAQQFPDLHSELNLSSLELGDSALYFCASSEEGLNSPLHFGNGTRLTVT.

The CDR3 region is CAILSRLAADNEQFF. Written as DNA, the CDR3 is TGTGCCATCTTATCGCGACTAGCGGCCGACAATGAGCAGTTCTTC. The rearrangement uses TRBV10-3 and TRBJ2-1; 9 bases line up with TRBD2. V lost 8 bases, J lost 5 bases, and 10 bases stayed unmatched. Germline V gene data show CDR1 as ENHRY and CDR2 as SYGVKD. The CDR3 sequence is 15 residues long.

The chain combines TRBV25-1 with TRBJ2-2, with 7 positions matching TRBD1. The CDR3 is 13 residues long. Losses at the gene ends were 10 bases for V and 7 bases for J; bases not matched to a gene: 9. Germline CDR1 and CDR2: MGHDK and SYGVNS. CDR3 residues: CATGTANRGELFF. DNA of the CDR3: TGTGCCACCGGGACAGCGAACCGCGGGGAGCTGTTTTTT.

The chain couples TRBV25-1 to TRBJ1-6; 9 positions agree with TRBD1. The CDR3 is 14 residues long. Germline CDR1 MGHDK, CDR2 SYGVNS. Trimming took 8 bases from V and 6 from J; bases not matched to a gene: 5. The CDR3: CASAGTGSNSPLHF. CDR3 coding DNA: TGTGCCAGCGCAGGGACAGGGAGTAATTCACCCCTCCACTTT.

The chain carries TRBV6-5 and TRBJ2-1, with 10 bases identical to TRBD1. Germline V gene data show CDR1 as MNHEY and CDR2 as SVGAGI. The CDR3 is 14 amino acids. V lost 8 bases, J lost 7 bases, and 8 bases stayed unmatched. The CDR3 coding sequence is TGTGCCAGCTTTTGGGACAGGGGTGGAAATGAGCAGTTCTTC. Amino acids: CASFWDRGGNEQFF.

The chain uses TRBV3-1 (or the pseudogene TRBV3-2) and TRBJ1-6; 8 positions agree with TRBD1. Germline values: CDR1 LGHDT, CDR2 YNNKEL (reference sequence). J was trimmed by 7 bases and V by 4 bases; bases with no gene match: 6. The length of the CDR3 is 15 residues. As DNA, the CDR3 is TGTGCCAGCAGCCGCGACAGGGGATGGAATTCACCCCTCCACTTT. It specifies CASSRDRGWNSPLHF.

The chain joins TRBV30 to TRBJ2-3, with TRBD1 as a possible D gene (5 bases). From germline, CDR1 is GTSNPN and CDR2 SVGIG (reference sequence). This CDR3 contains 13 residues. V was trimmed by 2 bases and J by 2 bases, leaving 8 bases between them. Here the CDR3 reads CAWSQGFTDTQYF. CDR3 nucleotides: TGTGCCTGGAGTCAGGGTTTCACAGATACGCAGTATTTT.

The chain links TRBV27 to TRBJ1-6; 9 nucleotides agree with TRBD1. The germline V gene has CDR1 MNHEY and CDR2 SMNVEV (reference sequence). This CDR3 has 15 amino acids. Trimming cost V 4 bases and J 8 bases; bases outside gene matches: 6. CDR3: CASSSRGTGHSPLHF. As DNA, the CDR3 is TGTGCCAGCAGTTCCCGCGGGACAGGGCATTCACCCCTCCACTTT.